This TCR beta chain was captured by sequencing in a study of graft-versus-host responses after intestinal transplantation. Approximately 200,000 CFSE-labeled responder cells were plated with approximately 200,000 irradiated, violet-dye-labeled stimulator cells. Assay: immunoSEQ multiplex PCR; the TCRdb copy retains only in-frame clones and omits some. The table has approximately 13,000 clones, about 31% seen once. Trimming pared 5 bases from V and 0 bases from J, leaving 10 bases between. CDR1 is MNHEY and CDR2 is SVGAGI in the germline V gene. The CDR3 has 14 amino acids. The sample consisted of alloreactive CD8+ T cells from a mixed lymphocyte reaction culture, taken before intestinal transplant. The subset: CFSE-low proliferating T cells sorted from roughly 6-day pre-transplant mixed lymphocyte reaction (GvH or HvG direction). This receptor was identified in a human patient who received an intestinal transplant. The J gene is TRBJ2-5, the V gene TRBV6-5; the D is unclear. The CDR3 spells CASSQLTHQETQYF. The CDR3, as DNA: TGTGCCAGCAGTCAATTGACCCACCAAGAGACCCAGTACTTC.